The sample holds a few counts of the clone carrying this T cell receptor (beta chain). With a much larger clone just one base away, this may be a read error. These data belong to a study of early T cells in non-severe SARS-CoV-2 infection. CDR3 length: 16 residues. TCRdb independently ran MiXCR on the 5' RACE reads; one entry per CDR3 protein. The sample shows under 50,000 distinct CDR3 sequences, around 6% of them seen only once. The J gene is TRBJ2-7, the V gene TRBV12-3 or TRBV12-4, with D perhaps matching TRBD1 (5 bases). The sample was whole blood. The receptor comes from an adult who was a healthcare worker with PCR-confirmed SARS-CoV-2 infection or an uninfected control (not recorded which). CDR3 DNA: TGTGCCAGCAGTCACGCGCGGACATCAAGCTCCTACGAGCGGTACTTC. Protein product: CASSHARTSSSYERYF.